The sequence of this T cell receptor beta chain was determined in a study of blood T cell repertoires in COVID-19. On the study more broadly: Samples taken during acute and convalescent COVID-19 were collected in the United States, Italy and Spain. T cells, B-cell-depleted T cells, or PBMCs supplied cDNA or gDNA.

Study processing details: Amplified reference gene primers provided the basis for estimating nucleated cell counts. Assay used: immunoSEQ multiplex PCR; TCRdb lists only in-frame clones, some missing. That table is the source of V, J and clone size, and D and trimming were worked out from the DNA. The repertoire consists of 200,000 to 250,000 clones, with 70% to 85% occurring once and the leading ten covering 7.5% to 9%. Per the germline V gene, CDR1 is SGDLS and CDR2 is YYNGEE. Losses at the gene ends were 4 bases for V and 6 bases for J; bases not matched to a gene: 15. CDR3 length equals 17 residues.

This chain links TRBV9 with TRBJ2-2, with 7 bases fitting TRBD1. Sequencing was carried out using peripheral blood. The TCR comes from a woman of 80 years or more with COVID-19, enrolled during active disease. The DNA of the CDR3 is TGTGCCAGCAGCCCTCGGACCACAGGGGCCGCTGCCGGGGAGCTGTTTTTT. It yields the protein CASSPRTTGAAAGELFF.